The T cell receptor (beta chain) under discussion was sequenced for a study of T-cell memory formation after mild COVID-19. About the research overall: Clusters of TCRs were largely donor specific. Findings and limits, study-wide: Several responding clones turned up in pre-infection memory, indicating that cross-reactive memory may have taken part.

Germline V lookup: CDR1 MNHEY, CDR2 SVGAGI. The CDR3 runs 16 residues. V was clipped by 0 bases and J by 2 bases; unmatched bases: 6. Each CDR3 protein is one row after TCRdb ran MiXCR on the 5' RACE reads. The sample contains fewer than 650,000 distinct CDR3 sequences, 15% to 20% of which appear only once. About this clonotype itself: The antigen is unknown.

V usage is TRBV6-5 and J usage is TRBJ2-7; 8 bases line up with TRBD2. This receptor was obtained from an adult woman who had mild COVID-19 (a few samples of this study predate the infection). Cell type and time point are not known. Material for sequencing was PBMCs or a T cell subset sorted from them (not recorded which). The CDR3 region has the DNA TGTGCCAGCAGTTACTCTGGGGCGGGGGGTGCCTACGAGCAGTACTTC. It codes for CASSYSGAGGAYEQYF.